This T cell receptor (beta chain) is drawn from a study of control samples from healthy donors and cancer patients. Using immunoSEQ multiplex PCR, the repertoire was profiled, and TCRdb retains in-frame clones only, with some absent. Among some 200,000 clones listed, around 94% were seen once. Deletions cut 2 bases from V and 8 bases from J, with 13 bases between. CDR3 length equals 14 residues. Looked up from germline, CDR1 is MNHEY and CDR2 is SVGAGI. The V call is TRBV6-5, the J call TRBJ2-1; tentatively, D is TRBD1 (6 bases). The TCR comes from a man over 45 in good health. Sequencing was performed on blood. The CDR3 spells CASSYRWGHDEQFF. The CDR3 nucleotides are TGTGCCAGCAGTTACAGATGGGGGCACGATGAGCAGTTCTTC.